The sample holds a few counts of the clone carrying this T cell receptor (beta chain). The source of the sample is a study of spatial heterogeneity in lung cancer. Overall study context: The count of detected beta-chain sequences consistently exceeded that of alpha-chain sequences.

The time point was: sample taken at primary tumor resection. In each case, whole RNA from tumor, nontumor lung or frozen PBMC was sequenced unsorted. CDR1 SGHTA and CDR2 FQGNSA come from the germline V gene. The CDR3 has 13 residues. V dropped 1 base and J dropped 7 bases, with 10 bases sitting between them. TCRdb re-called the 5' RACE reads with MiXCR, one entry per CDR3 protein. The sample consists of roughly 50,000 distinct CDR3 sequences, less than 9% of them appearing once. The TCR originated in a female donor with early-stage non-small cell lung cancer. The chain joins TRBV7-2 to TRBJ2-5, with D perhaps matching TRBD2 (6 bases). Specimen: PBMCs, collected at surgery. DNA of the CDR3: TGTGCCAGCAGCTTAGGTTTGCGGGGGACCCAGTACTTC. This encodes CASSLGLRGTQYF.